The entry below gives a single T cell receptor beta chain sequence along with its context. TCRdb re-derived calls from the 5' RACE reads in MiXCR, one entry per CDR3 protein. The data hold about 60,000 distinct CDR3 sequences, with around 16% observed a single time. These data are taken from a study of T cells of healthy individuals. CDR1 LGHDT and CDR2 YNNKEL come from the germline V gene (reference sequence). With V trimmed by 3 bases and J by 7 bases, 8 bases remained unmatched. This CDR3 is 15 amino acids long. The TCR was taken from a human donor in good health. J is TRBJ2-1 and V is TRBV3-1, with 8 bases matching TRBD1. CDR3 protein: CASSQAWTGSNEQFF. DNA of the CDR3: TGTGCCAGCAGCCAGGCCTGGACAGGGTCGAATGAGCAGTTCTTC.